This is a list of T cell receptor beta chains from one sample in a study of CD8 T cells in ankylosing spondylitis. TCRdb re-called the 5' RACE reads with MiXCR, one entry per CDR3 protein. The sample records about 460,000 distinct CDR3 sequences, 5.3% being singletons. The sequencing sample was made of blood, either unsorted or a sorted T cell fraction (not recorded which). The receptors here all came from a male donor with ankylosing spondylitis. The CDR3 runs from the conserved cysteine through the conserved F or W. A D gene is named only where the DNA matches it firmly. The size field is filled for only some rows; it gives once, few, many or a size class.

cdr3_nt: TGTGCCAGCAGCCCCCCGGGACGCACCGACGAGCAGTACTTC
cdr3_aa: CASSPPGRTDEQYF
j_call: TRBJ2-7
clone_size: many
d_call: NA
v_call: TRBV13

cdr3_nt: TGTGCCAGCAGTCAAGTTCCGGGACTAGTCACTGAAGCTTTCTTT
cdr3_aa: CASSQVPGLVTEAFF
j_call: TRBJ1-1
clone_size: many
d_call: NA
v_call: TRBV6-1

cdr3_nt: TGTGCCAGCAGCTTAGCGCCAACAGGCCTGAACACCGGGGAGCTGTTTTTT
cdr3_aa: CASSLAPTGLNTGELFF
j_call: TRBJ2-2
clone_size: many
d_call: NA
v_call: TRBV7-9

cdr3_nt: TGCGCCAGCAGATCAACCGGGGGACATCTATACGAGCAGTACTTC
cdr3_aa: CASRSTGGHLYEQYF
j_call: TRBJ2-7
clone_size: many
d_call: NA
v_call: TRBV5-1

cdr3_nt: TGTGCCAGCTCACCACGGGGGATCGGCTCCTACGAGCAGTACTTC
cdr3_aa: CASSPRGIGSYEQYF
j_call: TRBJ2-7
clone_size: many
d_call: NA
v_call: TRBV18

cdr3_nt: TGCAGCGTTGAAGAGACAGGGAATGAGCAGTTCTTC
cdr3_aa: CSVEETGNEQFF
j_call: TRBJ2-1
clone_size: many
d_call: TRBD1
v_call: TRBV29-1

cdr3_nt: TGTGCCAGCAGCCTAGTGCTGGGGAAGAATGAAAAACTGTTTTTT
cdr3_aa: CASSLVLGKNEKLFF
j_call: TRBJ1-4
clone_size: few
d_call: NA
v_call: TRBV28

cdr3_nt: TGTGCCACCAGCAGAGATGGGGCCGGGGAGCTGTTTTTT
cdr3_aa: CATSRDGAGELFF
j_call: TRBJ2-2
clone_size: many
d_call: NA
v_call: TRBV15

cdr3_nt: TGTGCCAGCAGCCCGCGCAGGAGAGAGACCCAGTACTTC
cdr3_aa: CASSPRRRETQYF
j_call: TRBJ2-5
clone_size: many
d_call: NA
v_call: TRBV14

cdr3_nt: TGCAGTGCTCTTACTCCAAGAGTCGACTACGAGCAGTACTTC
cdr3_aa: CSALTPRVDYEQYF
j_call: TRBJ2-7
clone_size: many
d_call: NA
v_call: TRBV20-1

cdr3_nt: TGCAGCGTTGGACGGACCGCTGAAGCTTTCTTT
cdr3_aa: CSVGRTAEAFF
j_call: TRBJ1-1
clone_size: many
d_call: NA
v_call: TRBV29-1

cdr3_nt: TGTGCCAGCAGAAACGAGGTGGACAGCCTCTATGGCTACACCTTC
cdr3_aa: CASRNEVDSLYGYTF
j_call: TRBJ1-2
clone_size: many
d_call: NA
v_call: TRBV6-1

cdr3_nt: TGTGCCAGCAGTTACGATAGGGGTTTGACCTACAATGAGCAGTTCTTC
cdr3_aa: CASSYDRGLTYNEQFF
j_call: TRBJ2-1
clone_size: NA
d_call: NA
v_call: TRBV12-3/TRBV12-4

cdr3_nt: TGTGCCACTAGCCTGGGTCCCGTCTACACCTTC
cdr3_aa: CATSLGPVYTF
j_call: TRBJ1-2
clone_size: many
d_call: NA
v_call: TRBV15